Below, 7 T cell receptor beta chains from the same sample are listed, as sequenced in a study of cytomegalovirus exposure and HLA in healthy donors. 13 Jbeta primers and 60 Vbeta primers were used for the PCR. TCRdb's copy holds only in-frame clones and misses some; the assay was immunoSEQ multiplex PCR. The data hold some 94,000 clones, with roughly 63% observed a single time. What was sequenced was PBMCs. All receptors come from a man between 45 and 60 years old in good health and CMV-seronegative.

The chain carries TRBV7-2 and TRBJ1-6, with TRBD1 matching over 7 bases. The CDR3 totals 16 residues. Germline CDR1 and CDR2: SGHTA and FQGNSA. V dropped 5 bases and J dropped 10; count of bases not matched to a gene: 14. CDR3 coding DNA: TGTGCCAGCAGCCCAACCGCGACAGGGTCAGGGTCACCCCTCCACTTT. Amino acid sequence: CASSPTATGSGSPLHF.

This chain links TRBV11-2 with TRBJ2-5, with 12 bases matching TRBD2. Trimming at V came to 5 bases and at J to 3 bases, leaving 4 bases not matched to a gene. This CDR3 has 15 residues. Germline CDR1 is SGHAT and CDR2 is FQNNGV. CDR3 sequence reads: CASSTRLAGEETQYF. CDR3 DNA: TGTGCCAGCAGCACACGACTAGCGGGGGAAGAGACCCAGTACTTC.

This chain connects TRBV7-6 to TRBJ1-2; TRBD1 matches 7 bases. Trimming removed 5 bases from V and 8 bases from J; junction bases left unmatched: 23. The germline V gene has CDR1 SGHVS and CDR2 FNYEAQ. This CDR3 has 18 residues. The CDR3 sequence: CASSVPRQGPILGEGYTF. CDR3 coding DNA: TGTGCCAGCAGCGTCCCGCGACAGGGCCCAATTTTAGGTGAGGGCTACACCTTC.

This clone was detected only once. J is TRBJ1-1 and V is TRBV29-1; D is perhaps TRBD1 (6 bases). Germline V lookup: CDR1 SQVTM, CDR2 ANQGSEA. This CDR3 has 13 residues. V lost 4 bases and J 2 bases, leaving 11 bases between the germline ends. The DNA for the CDR3 is TGCAGCGTTGTCGCACAGGGTAACACTGAAGCTTTCTTT. Protein product: CSVVAQGNTEAFF.

The chain employs TRBV5-1 and TRBJ2-5, with 11 bases aligning to TRBD1. This CDR3 has 16 residues. V lost 0 bases, J lost 5 bases, and 6 bases stayed unmatched. Germline V gives CDR1 SGHRS, CDR2 YFSETQ. The DNA of the CDR3 is TGCGCCAGCAGCTTGGCCGGACAGGGGGCGGGGGAGACCCAGTACTTC. As protein: CASSLAGQGAGETQYF.

The count of this clone is one. The chain carries TRBV11-2 and TRBJ2-5; no clear D. The CDR3 contains 16 residues. Germline CDR1 reads SGHAT; CDR2 reads FQNNGV. Trimming took 3 bases from V and 0 from J, leaving 14 bases between them. The CDR3 reads CASSFPRSSYQETQYF. In DNA form, the CDR3 reads TGTGCCAGCAGCTTCCCGCGTAGCTCCTACCAAGAGACCCAGTACTTC.

This chain uses TRBV4-2 with TRBJ2-2, with TRBD1 matching over 9 bases. Germline CDR1 LGHNA, CDR2 YNFKEQ. The CDR3 covers 15 residues. V lost 3 bases to trimming and J lost 5 bases; unmatched junction nucleotides: 4. The CDR3 DNA is TGTGCCAGCAGCCAGGTACAGGGGGCTACCGGGGAGCTGTTTTTT. It translates to CASSQVQGATGELFF.